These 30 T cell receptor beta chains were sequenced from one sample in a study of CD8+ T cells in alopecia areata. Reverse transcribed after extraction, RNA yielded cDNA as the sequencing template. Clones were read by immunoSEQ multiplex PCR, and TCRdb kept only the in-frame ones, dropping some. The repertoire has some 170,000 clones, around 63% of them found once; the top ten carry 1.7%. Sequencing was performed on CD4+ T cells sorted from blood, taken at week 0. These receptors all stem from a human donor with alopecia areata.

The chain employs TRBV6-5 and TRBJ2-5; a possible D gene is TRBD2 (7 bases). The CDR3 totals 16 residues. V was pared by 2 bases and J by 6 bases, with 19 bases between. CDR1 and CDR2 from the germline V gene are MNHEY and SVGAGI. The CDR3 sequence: CASSYGSRGGPKTQYF. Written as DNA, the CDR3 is TGTGCCAGCAGTTACGGGTCTAGGGGGGGCCCGAAGACCCAGTACTTC.

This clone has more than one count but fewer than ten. The CDR3 DNA reads as TGTGCCAGCAGCTTAAGGACAGGGGAGGTGGAGACCCAGTACTTC. It specifies CASSLRTGEVETQYF. This sequence joins TRBV7-2 and TRBJ2-5; 9 bases line up with TRBD1. After removal of 2 bases from V and 5 bases from J, the junction contained 6 bases not matched to a gene. Germline assignment: CDR1 SGHTA and CDR2 FQGNSA. This CDR3 region has 15 residues.

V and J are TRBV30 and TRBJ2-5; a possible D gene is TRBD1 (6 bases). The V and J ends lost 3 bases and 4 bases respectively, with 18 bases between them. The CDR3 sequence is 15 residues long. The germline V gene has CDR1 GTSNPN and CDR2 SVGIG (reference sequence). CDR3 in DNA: TGTGCCTGGAGAACAGGGATCCTTGAGGGAGAGACCCAGTACTTC. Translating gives CAWRTGILEGETQYF.

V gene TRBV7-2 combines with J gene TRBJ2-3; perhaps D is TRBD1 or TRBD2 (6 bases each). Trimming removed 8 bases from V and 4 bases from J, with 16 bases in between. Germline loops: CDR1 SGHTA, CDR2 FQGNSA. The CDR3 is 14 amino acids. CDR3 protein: CASHWTGASDTQYF. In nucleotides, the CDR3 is TGTGCCAGCCACTGGACGGGGGCATCAGATACGCAGTATTTT.

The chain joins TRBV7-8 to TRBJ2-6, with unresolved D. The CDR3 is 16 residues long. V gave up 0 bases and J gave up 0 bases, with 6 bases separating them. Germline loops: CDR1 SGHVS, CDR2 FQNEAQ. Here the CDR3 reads CASSLAGGSGANVLTF. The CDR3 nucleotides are TGTGCCAGCAGCTTAGCAGGCGGCTCTGGGGCCAACGTCCTGACTTTC.

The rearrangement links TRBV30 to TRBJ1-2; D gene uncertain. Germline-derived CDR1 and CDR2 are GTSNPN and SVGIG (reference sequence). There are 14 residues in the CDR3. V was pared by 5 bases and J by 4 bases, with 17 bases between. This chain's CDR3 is CAWAPMSGGYGYTF. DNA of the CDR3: TGTGCCTGGGCCCCGATGTCGGGTGGCTATGGCTACACCTTC.

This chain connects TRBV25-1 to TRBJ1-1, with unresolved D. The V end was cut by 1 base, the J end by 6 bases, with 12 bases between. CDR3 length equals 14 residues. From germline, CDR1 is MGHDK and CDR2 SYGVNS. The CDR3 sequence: CASSESGRFAEAFF. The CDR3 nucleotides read TGTGCCAGCAGTGAATCGGGCAGGTTCGCTGAAGCTTTCTTT.

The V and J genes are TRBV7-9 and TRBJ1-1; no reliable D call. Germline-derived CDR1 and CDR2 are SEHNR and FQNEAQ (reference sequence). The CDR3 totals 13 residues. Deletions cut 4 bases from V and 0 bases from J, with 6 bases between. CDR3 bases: TGTGCCAGCAGCTCTCAGCTGAACACTGAAGCTTTCTTT. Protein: CASSSQLNTEAFF.

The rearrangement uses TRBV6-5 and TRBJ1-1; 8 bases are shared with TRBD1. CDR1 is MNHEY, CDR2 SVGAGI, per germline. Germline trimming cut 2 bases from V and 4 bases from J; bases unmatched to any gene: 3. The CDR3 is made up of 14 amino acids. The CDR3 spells CASSYGQGFTEAFF. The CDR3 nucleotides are TGTGCCAGCAGTTACGGACAGGGCTTCACTGAAGCTTTCTTT.

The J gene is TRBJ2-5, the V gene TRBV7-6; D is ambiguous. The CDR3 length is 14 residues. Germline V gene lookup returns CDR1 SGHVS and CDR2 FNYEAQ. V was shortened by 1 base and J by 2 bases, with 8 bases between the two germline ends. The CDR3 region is CASSLVPRQETQYF. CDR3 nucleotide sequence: TGTGCCAGCAGCTTAGTACCGAGGCAAGAGACCCAGTACTTC. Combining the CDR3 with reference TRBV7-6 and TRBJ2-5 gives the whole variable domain GAGVSQSPRYKVTKRGQDVALRCDPISGHVSLYWYRQALGQGPEFLTYFNYEAQQDKSGLPNDRFSAERPEGSISTLTIQRTEQRDSAMYRCASSLVPRQETQYFGPGTRLLVL.

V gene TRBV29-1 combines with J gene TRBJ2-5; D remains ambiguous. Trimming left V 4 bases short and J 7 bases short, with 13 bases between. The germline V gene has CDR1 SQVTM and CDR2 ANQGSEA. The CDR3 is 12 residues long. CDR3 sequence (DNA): TGCAGCGTTGGGGCCCAGCCGGGGACCCAGTACTTC. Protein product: CSVGAQPGTQYF.

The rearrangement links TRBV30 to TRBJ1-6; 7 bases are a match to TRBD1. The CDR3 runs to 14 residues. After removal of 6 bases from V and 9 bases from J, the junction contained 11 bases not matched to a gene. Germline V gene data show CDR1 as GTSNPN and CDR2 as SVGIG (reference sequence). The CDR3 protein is CACGTTGAGSPLHF. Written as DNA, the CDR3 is TGTGCCTGCGGCACTACAGGGGCTGGTTCACCCCTCCACTTT.

CDR3 amino acids: CAWSAGVGKGVTQYF. For the CDR3, the DNA is TGTGCCTGGAGTGCAGGGGTAGGGAAAGGCGTGACCCAGTACTTC. The chain carries TRBV30 and TRBJ2-5; weak D call: TRBD1 (6 bases). Per germline, CDR1 GTSNPN and CDR2 SVGIG (reference sequence). With 1 base removed from V and 7 bases from J, the gap between germline ends came to 19 bases. This CDR3 is built from 15 residues.

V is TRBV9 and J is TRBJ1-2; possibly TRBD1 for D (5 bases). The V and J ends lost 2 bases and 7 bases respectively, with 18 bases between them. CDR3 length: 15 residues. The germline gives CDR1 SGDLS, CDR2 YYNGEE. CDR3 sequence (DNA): TGTGCCAGCAGCGTTCGCCCACAGGTGCCGGGTGGCTACACCTTC. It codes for CASSVRPQVPGGYTF.

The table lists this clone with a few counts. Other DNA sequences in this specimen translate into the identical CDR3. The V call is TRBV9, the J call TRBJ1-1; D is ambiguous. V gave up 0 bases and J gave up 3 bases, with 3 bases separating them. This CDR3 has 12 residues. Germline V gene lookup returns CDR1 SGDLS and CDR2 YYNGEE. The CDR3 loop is CASSVGDTEAFF. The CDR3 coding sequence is TGTGCCAGCAGCGTAGGGGACACTGAAGCTTTCTTT.

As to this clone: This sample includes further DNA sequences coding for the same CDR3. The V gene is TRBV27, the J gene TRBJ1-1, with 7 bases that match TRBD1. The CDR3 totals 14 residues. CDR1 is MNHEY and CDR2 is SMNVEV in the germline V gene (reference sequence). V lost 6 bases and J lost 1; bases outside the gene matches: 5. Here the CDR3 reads CASSLGQANTEAFF. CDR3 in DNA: TGTGCCAGCAGCCTTGGACAGGCGAACACTGAAGCTTTCTTT.

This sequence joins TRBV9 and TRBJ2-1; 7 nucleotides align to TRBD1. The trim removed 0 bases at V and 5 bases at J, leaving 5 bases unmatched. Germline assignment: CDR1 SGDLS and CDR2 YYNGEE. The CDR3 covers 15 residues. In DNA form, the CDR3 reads TGTGCCAGCAGCGTAGTCGGGACAGCGGACAATGAGCAGTTCTTC. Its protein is CASSVVGTADNEQFF.

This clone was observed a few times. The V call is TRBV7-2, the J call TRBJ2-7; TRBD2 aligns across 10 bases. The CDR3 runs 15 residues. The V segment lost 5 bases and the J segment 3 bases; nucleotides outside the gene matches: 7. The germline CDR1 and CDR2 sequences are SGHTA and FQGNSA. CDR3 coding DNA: TGTGCCAGCAGCCTCATGTCTAGCGGGGGCTACGAGCAGTACTTC. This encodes CASSLMSSGGYEQYF.

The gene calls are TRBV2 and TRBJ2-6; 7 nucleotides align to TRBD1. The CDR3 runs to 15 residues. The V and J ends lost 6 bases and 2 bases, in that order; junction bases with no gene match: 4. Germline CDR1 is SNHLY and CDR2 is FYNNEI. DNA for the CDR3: TGTGCCAGCAGCTCTGACAGGGCTGGGGCCAACGTCCTGACTTTC. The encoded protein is CASSSDRAGANVLTF.

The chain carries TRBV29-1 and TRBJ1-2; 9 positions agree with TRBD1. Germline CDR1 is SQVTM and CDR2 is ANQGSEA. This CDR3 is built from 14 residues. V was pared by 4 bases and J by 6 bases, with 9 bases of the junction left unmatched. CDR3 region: CSVGIGTGSNGYTF. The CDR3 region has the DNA TGCAGCGTTGGGATCGGGACAGGGTCTAATGGCTACACCTTC.

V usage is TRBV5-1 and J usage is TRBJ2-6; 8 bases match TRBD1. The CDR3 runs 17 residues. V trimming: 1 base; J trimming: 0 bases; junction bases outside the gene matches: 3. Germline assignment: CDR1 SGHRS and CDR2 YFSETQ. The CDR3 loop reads CASSLSDRGSGANVLTF. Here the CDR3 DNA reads TGCGCCAGCAGCTTGAGCGACAGGGGCTCTGGGGCCAACGTCCTGACTTTC.

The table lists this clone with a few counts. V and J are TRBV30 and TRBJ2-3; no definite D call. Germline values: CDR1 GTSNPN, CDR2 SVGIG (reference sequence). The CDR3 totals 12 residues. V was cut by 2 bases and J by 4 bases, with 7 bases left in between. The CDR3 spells CAWSLNADTQYF. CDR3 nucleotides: TGTGCCTGGAGTCTTAACGCAGATACGCAGTATTTT.

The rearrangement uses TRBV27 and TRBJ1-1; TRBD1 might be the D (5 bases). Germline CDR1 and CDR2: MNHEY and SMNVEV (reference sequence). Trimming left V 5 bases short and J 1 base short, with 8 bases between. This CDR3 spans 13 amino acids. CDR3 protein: CASSRQRNTEAFF. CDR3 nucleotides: TGTGCCAGCAGTAGACAGAGGAACACTGAAGCTTTCTTT.

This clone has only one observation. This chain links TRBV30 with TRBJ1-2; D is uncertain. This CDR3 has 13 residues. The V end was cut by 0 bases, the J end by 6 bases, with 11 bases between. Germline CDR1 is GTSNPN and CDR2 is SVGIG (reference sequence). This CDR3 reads CAWSVYVANGYTF. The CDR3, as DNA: TGTGCCTGGAGTGTTTACGTGGCTAATGGCTACACCTTC.

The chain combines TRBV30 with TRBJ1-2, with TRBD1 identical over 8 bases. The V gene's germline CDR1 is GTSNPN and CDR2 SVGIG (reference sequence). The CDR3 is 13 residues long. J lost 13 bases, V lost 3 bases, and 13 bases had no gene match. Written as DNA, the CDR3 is TGTGCCTGGAGCGGACAGGGAATTGGTGTTTGCACCTTC. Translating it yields CAWSGQGIGVCTF.

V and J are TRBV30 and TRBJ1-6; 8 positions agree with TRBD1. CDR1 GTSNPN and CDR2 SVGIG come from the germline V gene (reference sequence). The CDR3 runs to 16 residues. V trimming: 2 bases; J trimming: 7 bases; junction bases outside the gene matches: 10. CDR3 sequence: CAWSTGMGQANSPLHF. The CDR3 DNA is TGTGCCTGGAGTACCGGAATGGGACAGGCGAATTCACCCCTCCACTTT.

Here the CDR3 DNA reads TGTGCCACCAGCCTGTCTACAGATACGCAGTATTTT. Translated, it gives CATSLSTDTQYF. This chain joins TRBV15 and TRBJ2-3; no definite D call. V was shortened by 5 bases and J by 3 bases, with 6 bases between the two germline ends. Germline CDR1 and CDR2: LNHNV and YYDKDF (reference sequence). The CDR3 totals 12 residues.

DNA for the CDR3: TGTGCCTGGAGTGTCAGTGACCCCGGGGAGCTGTTTTTT. Protein sequence: CAWSVSDPGELFF. V is TRBV30 and J is TRBJ2-2; D is ambiguous. Germline lookup yields CDR1 GTSNPN and CDR2 SVGIG (reference sequence). This CDR3 is built from 13 residues. Between the trimmed V and J ends, which lost 0 bases and 6 bases, there was a span of 8 bases.

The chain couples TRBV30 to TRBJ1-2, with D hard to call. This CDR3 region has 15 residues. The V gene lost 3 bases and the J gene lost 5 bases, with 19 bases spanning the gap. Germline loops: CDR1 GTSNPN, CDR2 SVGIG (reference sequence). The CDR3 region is CAWSPDPRITYGYTF. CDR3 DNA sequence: TGTGCCTGGAGCCCGGACCCAAGGATAACGTATGGCTACACCTTC.

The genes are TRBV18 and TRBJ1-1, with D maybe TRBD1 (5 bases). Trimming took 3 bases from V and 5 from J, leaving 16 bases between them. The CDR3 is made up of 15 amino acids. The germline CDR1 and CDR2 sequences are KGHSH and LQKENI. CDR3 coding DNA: TGTGCCAGCTCACCCGCGACAGCGATGAGAACTGAAGCTTTCTTT. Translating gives CASSPATAMRTEAFF.